This TCR beta chain derives from a study of blood T cells in healthy people across ages. Overall study findings and caveats: The study found TCR beta diversity correlated strongly with naive T cell percentage.

As concerns this clonotype: Its antigen is undetermined.

Then a second PCR, running roughly 7 to 11 cycles, was carried out with a sample-barcoded 5' primer and a J-beta primer mix. Each single sample gave us at least 2.5 million CDR3-containing paired-end reads. TCRdb fed the 5' RACE reads into MiXCR, producing one record per CDR3 protein. The table lists about 620,000 distinct CDR3 sequences, over 20% of them singletons. CDR3 length equals 18 residues. J gave up 2 bases and V 0 bases, and 9 bases lay outside the gene matches. Germline V CDR1 and CDR2: MGHRA, YSYEKL. J is TRBJ2-1 and V is TRBV4-1; the match to TRBD2 covers 8 bases. Source material: blood. The sequence was obtained from a man between 65 and 85 years old in good health. The CDR3 DNA reads TGCGCCAGCAGCCAAGATGTCGGGAGGGCCTTCCCCTACAATGAGCAGTTCTTC. Protein: CASSQDVGRAFPYNEQFF.